This is a list of T cell receptor beta chains from one sample in a study of blood T cell repertoires in COVID-19. The assay was immunoSEQ multiplex PCR, and TCRdb's table has in-frame clones only and misses some. Of about 130,000 clones listed, roughly three quarters are singletons. The sequenced material came from peripheral blood. The receptor source for this set is a woman aged 70-85 years with COVID-19, enrolled during active disease. Both conserved end residues are part of each CDR3. A D gene is named only where the DNA matches it firmly. Clone size is given for some rows only: seen once, a few or many times, or a class if the clone is expanded.

CDR3 DNA: TGTGCCAGTAGTATAAACAGGGGGCTGATGAACGAGCAGTACTTC
CDR3 protein: CASSINRGLMNEQYF
D gene: TRBD1
clone size: few
J gene: TRBJ2-7
V gene: TRBV19

CDR3 DNA: TGTGCCATCCTGGACAGCGGTGGTCAATCCCTCCACTTT
CDR3 protein: CAILDSGGQSLHF
D gene: .
clone size: .
J gene: TRBJ1-6
V gene: TRBV10-3

CDR3 DNA: TGTGCCAGCAGTTTGAGGCAGGGGCCGCCGGACTTC
CDR3 protein: CASSLRQGPPDF
D gene: .
clone size: .
J gene: TRBJ1-2
V gene: TRBV12-3/TRBV12-4

CDR3 DNA: TGTGCCAGCAGCCAGGGAGGGCCTTATGGCTACACCTTC
CDR3 protein: CASSQGGPYGYTF
D gene: .
clone size: few
J gene: TRBJ1-2
V gene: TRBV3-1/TRBV3-2

CDR3 DNA: TGCGCCAGCAGCTCCGGACCCACGGGGGAGCAGTACTTC
CDR3 protein: CASSSGPTGEQYF
D gene: .
clone size: .
J gene: TRBJ2-7
V gene: TRBV5-1

CDR3 DNA: TGTGCCAGTAGTATACAGGGGCCGGGCAATCAGCCCCAGCATTTT
CDR3 protein: CASSIQGPGNQPQHF
D gene: .
clone size: few
J gene: TRBJ1-5
V gene: TRBV19

CDR3 DNA: TGTGCCAGCAGCCGTTTCCCTCAAGAGACCCAGTACTTC
CDR3 protein: CASSRFPQETQYF
D gene: .
clone size: .
J gene: TRBJ2-5
V gene: TRBV11-3

CDR3 DNA: TGCGCCAGCAGCCAAGATGACTTTAATAGCAATCAGCCCCAGCATTTT
CDR3 protein: CASSQDDFNSNQPQHF
D gene: .
clone size: .
J gene: TRBJ1-5
V gene: TRBV4-1

CDR3 DNA: TGTGCCAGCTCCCCCGTCCCGGGACAGGGGGCGGGTGGCTACACCTTC
CDR3 protein: CASSPVPGQGAGGYTF
D gene: TRBD1
clone size: .
J gene: TRBJ1-2
V gene: TRBV18

CDR3 DNA: TGCAGTGCTAGTGGGGCAGGGTATACTGAAGCTTTCTTT
CDR3 protein: CSASGAGYTEAFF
D gene: .
clone size: few
J gene: TRBJ1-1
V gene: TRBV20-1

CDR3 DNA: TGTGCCAGCAGTTTATCATCCCATCGCAATCAGCCCCAGCATTTT
CDR3 protein: CASSLSSHRNQPQHF
D gene: .
clone size: once
J gene: TRBJ1-5
V gene: TRBV28

CDR3 DNA: TGTGCCAGCAGCTCCGAAGGACTGCTGAGCTCTGGAAACACCATATATTTT
CDR3 protein: CASSSEGLLSSGNTIYF
D gene: .
clone size: few
J gene: TRBJ1-3
V gene: TRBV5-6

CDR3 DNA: TGCAGCACCCCGGGGAGGACCCAAGGCACTGAAGCTTTCTTT
CDR3 protein: CSTPGRTQGTEAFF
D gene: .
clone size: .
J gene: TRBJ1-1
V gene: TRBV29-1

CDR3 DNA: TGTGCCAGCAGCTCCGACATCGTACAAGAGACCCAGTACTTC
CDR3 protein: CASSSDIVQETQYF
D gene: .
clone size: once
J gene: TRBJ2-5
V gene: TRBV28

CDR3 DNA: TGTGCCTGGAGCCGTGAGGGCTACGAGCAGTACTTC
CDR3 protein: CAWSREGYEQYF
D gene: .
clone size: .
J gene: TRBJ2-7
V gene: TRBV30

CDR3 DNA: TGTGCCAGCAGTCCTCTACCCAGGGAAACTGAGCAGTTCTTC
CDR3 protein: CASSPLPRETEQFF
D gene: .
clone size: once
J gene: TRBJ2-1
V gene: TRBV6-5

CDR3 DNA: TGTGCCAGCAGACACCCGGGACATGGCGGTCAGCCCCAGCATTTT
CDR3 protein: CASRHPGHGGQPQHF
D gene: .
clone size: .
J gene: TRBJ1-5
V gene: TRBV11-2

CDR3 DNA: TGCGCCAGCAGCACTAGCGGGGGGACTGGGGATGAGCAGTTCTTC
CDR3 protein: CASSTSGGTGDEQFF
D gene: TRBD2
clone size: .
J gene: TRBJ2-1
V gene: TRBV5-1

CDR3 DNA: TGCAGCTTAACAGGGGGATCACGTGAAGCTTTCTTT
CDR3 protein: CSLTGGSREAFF
D gene: TRBD1
clone size: .
J gene: TRBJ1-1
V gene: TRBV29-1

CDR3 DNA: TGTGCCAGCAGTTTTATTCCTAGAAGCACTGAAGCTTTCTTT
CDR3 protein: CASSFIPRSTEAFF
D gene: .
clone size: once
J gene: TRBJ1-1
V gene: TRBV27

CDR3 DNA: TGTGCCAGCGGACGTGAGGGGGTAACCTCCTACGAGCAGTACTTC
CDR3 protein: CASGREGVTSYEQYF
D gene: .
clone size: .
J gene: TRBJ2-7
V gene: TRBV7-9

CDR3 DNA: TGTGCCAGCAGCCATACGGACAGGGTCGACGAGCAGTACTTC
CDR3 protein: CASSHTDRVDEQYF
D gene: TRBD1
clone size: few
J gene: TRBJ2-7
V gene: TRBV7-9

CDR3 DNA: TGTGCCAGCAGCCGGTTTTCGAAAGGGGATAATGAAAAACTGTTTTTT
CDR3 protein: CASSRFSKGDNEKLFF
D gene: .
clone size: .
J gene: TRBJ1-4
V gene: TRBV3-1/TRBV3-2

CDR3 DNA: TGTGCCAGCAGCTTAGTGGCAGGCCCCTACGAGCAGTACTTC
CDR3 protein: CASSLVAGPYEQYF
D gene: .
clone size: .
J gene: TRBJ2-7
V gene: TRBV5-5

CDR3 DNA: TGTGCCAGCAGTTTAGCCGGGCAGGGCCAAGAGACCCAGTACTTC
CDR3 protein: CASSLAGQGQETQYF
D gene: .
clone size: once
J gene: TRBJ2-5
V gene: TRBV28

CDR3 DNA: TGTGCCAGCAGCCAAGACGTGCTAGCCGGGGAGCTGTTTTTT
CDR3 protein: CASSQDVLAGELFF
D gene: .
clone size: .
J gene: TRBJ2-2
V gene: TRBV4-2

CDR3 DNA: TGTGCCAGCAGCCGCGGGACAGTCAATGAGCAGTTCTTC
CDR3 protein: CASSRGTVNEQFF
D gene: .
clone size: .
J gene: TRBJ2-1
V gene: TRBV5-5

CDR3 DNA: TGTGCCAGCAGCGTAGGGGGGGGAGCCAATCAGCCCCAGCATTTT
CDR3 protein: CASSVGGGANQPQHF
D gene: .
clone size: .
J gene: TRBJ1-5
V gene: TRBV9

CDR3 DNA: TGTGCCAGCTCACGAACCGGGACAGGGATGAATCAGCCCCAGCATTTT
CDR3 protein: CASSRTGTGMNQPQHF
D gene: TRBD1
clone size: .
J gene: TRBJ1-5
V gene: TRBV18

CDR3 DNA: TGTGCCAGCAGCTCGCGGGCCGCCTACGAGCAGTACTTC
CDR3 protein: CASSSRAAYEQYF
D gene: .
clone size: few
J gene: TRBJ2-7
V gene: TRBV11-2

CDR3 DNA: TGTGCCAGTGTTACAGGGGGGGTCGGTGAAGCTTTCTTT
CDR3 protein: CASVTGGVGEAFF
D gene: TRBD1
clone size: .
J gene: TRBJ1-1
V gene: TRBV6-5

CDR3 DNA: TGTGCCAGCAGTTCGGACAGGGGGTTCAATCAGCCCCAGCATTTT
CDR3 protein: CASSSDRGFNQPQHF
D gene: TRBD1
clone size: .
J gene: TRBJ1-5
V gene: TRBV6-2/TRBV6-3

CDR3 DNA: TGTGCCAGCAGTGAAGGTTTCGTAGGGCGGGGGGGAGAGACCCAGTACTTC
CDR3 protein: CASSEGFVGRGGETQYF
D gene: TRBD2
clone size: .
J gene: TRBJ2-5
V gene: TRBV2

CDR3 DNA: TGCGCCAGCAGCTTGCAGGCGGGGGGGATGCGCGAGCAGTACTTC
CDR3 protein: CASSLQAGGMREQYF
D gene: TRBD2
clone size: .
J gene: TRBJ2-7
V gene: TRBV5-1

CDR3 DNA: TGCGCCAGCAGCCAAGATTGGGGACAGGGGCCAGATACGCAGTATTTT
CDR3 protein: CASSQDWGQGPDTQYF
D gene: TRBD1
clone size: .
J gene: TRBJ2-3
V gene: TRBV4-1

CDR3 DNA: TGTGCCAGCACCCAGACAGTGAATTCACCCCTCCACTTT
CDR3 protein: CASTQTVNSPLHF
D gene: .
clone size: .
J gene: TRBJ1-6
V gene: TRBV3-1/TRBV3-2

CDR3 DNA: TGTGCCAGCTCCCGGGGACAGGGTGGAAGTGGCTACACCTTC
CDR3 protein: CASSRGQGGSGYTF
D gene: TRBD1
clone size: .
J gene: TRBJ1-2
V gene: TRBV18

CDR3 DNA: TGTGCCATCAGTGAGTTGAATTACCAGAACGGCTACACCTTC
CDR3 protein: CAISELNYQNGYTF
D gene: .
clone size: .
J gene: TRBJ1-2
V gene: TRBV10-3

CDR3 DNA: TGTGCCAGCAGCCAAGACGGACAGGCTGAAGCTTTCTTT
CDR3 protein: CASSQDGQAEAFF
D gene: TRBD1
clone size: once
J gene: TRBJ1-1
V gene: TRBV11-2

CDR3 DNA: TGTGCCAGCAGCTTGGGACTAGCGGGGGCCACAGATACGCAGTATTTT
CDR3 protein: CASSLGLAGATDTQYF
D gene: TRBD2
clone size: .
J gene: TRBJ2-3
V gene: TRBV7-9

CDR3 DNA: TGTGCCAGCAGCAAAAGACTAGCGGGGTTGAGCTCCTACAATGAGCAGTTCTTC
CDR3 protein: CASSKRLAGLSSYNEQFF
D gene: TRBD2
clone size: .
J gene: TRBJ2-1
V gene: TRBV7-9